Each of the 25 T cell receptor beta chains below was sequenced from the same sample in a study of type 1 regulatory T cells. TCRdb ran MiXCR on the reads and lists one entry per CDR3 protein. Of approximately 43,000 distinct CDR3 sequences in the sample, more than 9% were seen once. Antigens for these TCRs are unknown. Sequenced input: cultured non-Tr1 T cells, either the whole culture or a sorted T cell fraction (not recorded which). These receptor sequences come from a human donor in good health.

This clonotype has just a few counts. V is TRBV28 and J is TRBJ2-3; no clear D. Germline assignment: CDR1 MDHEN and CDR2 SYDVKM. V was trimmed by 8 bases and J by 0 bases, leaving 9 bases between them. The CDR3 length is 13 residues. The CDR3 sequence is CASRSTSTDTQYF. In DNA, the CDR3 is TGTGCCAGCCGATCGACTAGCACAGATACGCAGTATTTT.

V is TRBV5-1 and J is TRBJ2-5; TRBD2 matches 9 bases. The CDR3 totals 16 residues. Germline V gives CDR1 SGHRS, CDR2 YFSETQ. V gave up 4 bases and J gave up 1 base; unmatched junction bases: 8. In nucleotides, the CDR3 is TGCGCCAGCAGCACTAGCGGGCCCCTACTCCAAGAGACCCAGTACTTC. It encodes CASSTSGPLLQETQYF.

This clonotype was found a few times. The J gene is TRBJ2-1, the V gene TRBV5-5; 8 bases match TRBD1. The CDR3 totals 14 residues. The germline gives CDR1 SGHKS, CDR2 YYEKEE (reference sequence). With V trimmed by 5 bases and J by 5 bases, 6 bases remained unmatched. For the CDR3, the DNA is TGTGCCAGCAGGCCAACGACAGGGGACAATGAGCAGTTCTTC. Its translation: CASRPTTGDNEQFF.

This clonotype was observed a few times. This rearrangement joins TRBV5-1 to TRBJ2-3; D is uncertain. Trimming took off 4 bases at V and 0 bases at J, with 6 bases between the two ends. In germline, CDR1 is SGHRS, CDR2 YFSETQ. The CDR3 is 13 residues long. The CDR3 DNA is TGCGCCAGCAGCACCCAAAGCACAGATACGCAGTATTTT. Its protein is CASSTQSTDTQYF.

This clonotype showed up just a few times. The chain employs TRBV30 and TRBJ1-5; 12 positions agree with TRBD1. Trimming at V came to 5 bases and at J to 9 bases, leaving 2 bases not matched to a gene. Germline CDR1 GTSNPN, CDR2 SVGIG (reference sequence). CDR3 length: 12 residues. Here the CDR3 reads CAWGTGGWPQHF. The CDR3, as DNA: TGTGCCTGGGGGACAGGGGGCTGGCCCCAGCATTTT.

This chain links TRBV6-5 with TRBJ2-3; TRBD1 might be the D (6 bases). The CDR3 spans 14 residues. Germline V gene data show CDR1 as MNHEY and CDR2 as SVGAGI. Trimming took off 6 bases at V and 4 bases at J, with 14 bases between the two ends. For the CDR3, the DNA is TGTGCCAGCAGCTACAGGGATCTCGCAGATACGCAGTATTTT. Protein product: CASSYRDLADTQYF.

The CDR3 DNA is TGTGCCAGCAGTCAGGGGACCCTACAAGAGACCCAGTACTTC. Protein sequence: CASSQGTLQETQYF. The chain couples TRBV27 to TRBJ2-5; D might be TRBD1 (6 bases). Per the germline V gene, CDR1 is MNHEY and CDR2 is SMNVEV (reference sequence). The V and J ends lost 5 bases and 2 bases respectively, with 12 bases between them. The CDR3 is 14 residues long.

This clonotype showed up many times. The chain combines TRBV20-1 with TRBJ2-5, with 7 bases fitting TRBD2. The junction had 7 bases not matched to a gene; V was cut back by 6 bases and J by 3 bases. The CDR3 is made up of 13 amino acids. Germline V gives CDR1 DFQATT, CDR2 SNEGSKA (reference sequence). CDR3 in amino acids: CSAPWSGKETQYF. DNA of the CDR3: TGCAGTGCCCCCTGGAGCGGGAAAGAGACCCAGTACTTC.

This clonotype was seen just once. One base away lies a much larger clone, so this may be a sequencing read error. This sequence joins TRBV6-2 or TRBV6-3 and TRBJ2-1; 9 bases agree with TRBD2. Germline CDR1 and CDR2: MNHEY and SVGEGT. V lost 1 base to trimming and J lost 6 bases; unmatched junction nucleotides: 22. This CDR3 comprises 21 residues. The CDR3 nucleotides are TGTGCCAGCAGTTACTTATTCGAGGGCTGGACTAGCGTACACCCTGTCAATGAGCAGTTCTTC. Translation gives CASSYLFEGWTSVHPVNEQFF.

This sequence joins TRBV6-7 and TRBJ2-7, with TRBD1 as a possible D gene (6 bases). TRBV6-7 is given ORF status, its function remaining uncertain. This CDR3 has 11 amino acids. Trimming cost V 9 bases and J 3 bases, with 9 bases left between them. The CDR3 protein is CASQGFYEQYF. In nucleotides, the CDR3 is TGTGCCAGTCAGGGGTTCTACGAGCAGTACTTC.

This clonotype was counted ten times or more. DNA for the CDR3: TGTGCCAGCAGCGCAGGCCTTCCCCTCACAGATACGCAGTATTTT. Translating it yields CASSAGLPLTDTQYF. The chain has TRBV9 and TRBJ2-3; D call uncertain. Germline CDR1 is SGDLS and CDR2 is YYNGEE. This CDR3 has 15 amino acids. The V gene lost 3 bases and the J gene lost 2 bases, with 13 bases spanning the gap.

This clonotype was counted a few times. This chain connects TRBV12-3 or TRBV12-4 to TRBJ2-7; tentatively, D is TRBD2 (5 bases). The CDR3 loop spans 14 amino acids. V was shortened by 6 bases and J by 0 bases, with 12 bases between the two germline ends. For the CDR3, the DNA is TGTGCCAGCAGCCGAGGGTCCCCCTCCTACGAGCAGTACTTC. This encodes CASSRGSPSYEQYF.

The rearrangement uses TRBV20-1 and TRBJ2-6; 7 bases align to TRBD2. The length of the CDR3 is 17 residues. The germline gives CDR1 DFQATT, CDR2 SNEGSKA (reference sequence). With V trimmed by 2 bases and J by 2 bases, 9 bases remained unmatched. The CDR3: CSARTSGMGTGANVLTF. The CDR3 region has the DNA TGCAGTGCTAGAACGAGCGGGATGGGTACTGGGGCCAACGTCCTGACTTTC.

The J gene is TRBJ1-1, the V gene TRBV27; D is possibly TRBD1 (5 bases). The CDR3 has 14 amino acids. Germline CDR1 is MNHEY and CDR2 is SMNVEV (reference sequence). V was cut by 6 bases and J by 4 bases, with 15 bases left in between. The DNA of the CDR3 is TGTGCCAGCAGGACGACAGAAACCAGCACTGAAGCTTTCTTT. It encodes CASRTTETSTEAFF.

The rearrangement joins TRBV7-8 to TRBJ2-3; 10 bases line up with TRBD2. The germline CDR1 and CDR2 sequences are SGHVS and FQNEAQ. The CDR3 spans 18 residues. V lost 2 bases and J lost 2; bases outside the gene matches: 10. The CDR3 reads CASSLTQIGLADTDTQYF. The CDR3 nucleotides are TGTGCCAGCAGCTTAACCCAAATCGGACTAGCGGACACAGATACGCAGTATTTT.

This clonotype has ten or more counts. The chain is built from TRBV6-5 and TRBJ2-1; D possibly uses TRBD1 or TRBD2 (5 bases each). The CDR3 has 14 residues. Trimming removed 6 bases at V and 6 bases at J, with 15 bases between. Per the germline V gene, CDR1 is MNHEY and CDR2 is SVGAGI. The DNA of the CDR3 is TGTGCCAGCAGCCTGTTGTGGGACGGCAATGAGCAGTTCTTC. It encodes CASSLLWDGNEQFF.

This clonotype was counted a few times. The chain employs TRBV27 and TRBJ2-5, with D maybe TRBD2 (5 bases). This CDR3 spans 14 amino acids. Germline CDR1 reads MNHEY; CDR2 reads SMNVEV (reference sequence). V was pared by 6 bases and J by 0 bases, with 11 bases between. The CDR3: CASRSRGNQETQYF. The CDR3 region has the DNA TGTGCCAGCAGGTCCCGGGGTAACCAAGAGACCCAGTACTTC.

The chain is built from TRBV30 and TRBJ2-7, with unresolved D. V lost 2 bases and J lost 6, with 14 bases in between. The CDR3 length is 13 residues. Germline values: CDR1 GTSNPN, CDR2 SVGIG (reference sequence). The CDR3 is CAWSLLAESEQYF. The CDR3 DNA is TGTGCCTGGAGTCTTCTCGCCGAAAGCGAGCAGTACTTC.

Worth noting for this clonotype: Mismatch with germline at one junction end may stem from a read error. J is TRBJ1-3 and V is TRBV9; D is uncertain. Germline V CDR1 and CDR2: SGDLS, YYNGEE. The CDR3 sequence is 12 residues long. The CDR3 loop is CVSSASGNTIYF. In DNA, the CDR3 is TGTGTCAGCAGCGCCTCTGGAAACACCATATATTTT. The variable domain in full, with the rest retrieved from reference TRBV9 and TRBJ1-3, is DSGVTQTPKHLITATGQRVTLRCSPRSGDLSVYWYQQSLDQGLQFLIQYYNGEERAKGNILERFSAQQFPDLHSELNLSSLELGDSALYFCVSSASGNTIYFGEGSWLTVV.

V is TRBV6-2 or TRBV6-3 and J is TRBJ1-5; no firm D call. CDR1 is MNHEY and CDR2 is SVGEGT in the germline V gene. V was cut by 6 bases and J by 10 bases, with 13 bases left in between. The CDR3 is made up of 12 amino acids. The CDR3 DNA follows: TGTGCCAGCAGGCTTGGTAAAACCCCCCAGCATTTT. Protein product: CASRLGKTPQHF.

This clonotype rates as medium-sized. The genes are TRBV6-1 and TRBJ2-1, with TRBD2 matching 10 bases. The trim removed 2 bases at V and 6 bases at J, leaving 4 bases unmatched. The germline V gene has CDR1 MNHNS and CDR2 SASEGT. This CDR3 contains 15 residues. CDR3 residues: CASSEQSGRANEQFF. The CDR3 bases are TGTGCCAGCAGTGAACAGAGCGGGAGGGCCAATGAGCAGTTCTTC.

This chain uses TRBV12-3 or TRBV12-4 with TRBJ1-2, with TRBD1 matching 8 bases. V lost 2 bases and J lost 6; bases outside the gene matches: 8. There are 15 residues in the CDR3. CDR3 sequence reads: CASSLMRQGADGYTF. CDR3 sequence (DNA): TGTGCCAGCAGTTTAATGCGCCAGGGGGCGGATGGCTACACCTTC.

In this sample, this clonotype turned up once. A much larger clone differs by one base, so this may be a read error. The J gene is TRBJ1-1, the V gene TRBV28, with a weak D call TRBD1 (5 bases). CDR3 length: 13 residues. The germline V gene encodes CDR1 MDHEN and CDR2 SYDVKM. CDR3 protein: CVTTRGVDTEAFF. In nucleotides, the CDR3 is TGTGTCACTACACGGGGGGTGGACACTGAAGCTTTCTTT.

This clonotype was found many times. The J gene is TRBJ1-1, the V gene TRBV20-1; perhaps TRBD1 as D (6 bases). CDR1 is DFQATT, CDR2 SNEGSKA, per germline (reference sequence). CDR3 size: 14 residues. Trimming stripped 3 bases from V and 5 bases from J, with 16 bases between. The CDR3 protein is CSASAIEGGTEAFF. CDR3 DNA sequence: TGCAGTGCTAGCGCGATTGAAGGGGGAACTGAAGCTTTCTTT.

This clonotype has a handful of counts. J is TRBJ2-1 and V is TRBV18; tentative D call: TRBD1 (6 bases). The V and J ends lost 5 bases and 8 bases respectively, with 16 bases between them. This CDR3 is built from 14 residues. The germline gives CDR1 KGHSH, CDR2 LQKENI. CDR3 coding DNA: TGTGCCAGCTCAACATCGATCAGGGGTGATGAGCAGTTCTTC. This encodes CASSTSIRGDEQFF.